Shown below are 10 T cell receptor beta chains from a single sample sequenced in a study of human T cells and chemical hapten exposure. As for time point: pre-sensitization, week 0. Treatment in this sample: therapeutic diphenylcyclopropenone sensitization with weekly scalp DPC. TCRdb reprocessed the RACE reads via MiXCR and lists one record per CDR3 protein. The sample lists 300,000 to 400,000 distinct CDR3 sequences; 5.1% were seen once. This specimen consisted of whole blood, obtained in connection with sensitization to the hapten diphenylcyclopropenone (DPC). The receptors come from a woman between 50 and 59 years old with alopecia areata. Some clones in this sample may be carry-over from other donors' samples.

This clonotype occurred a few times. The chain joins TRBV28 to TRBJ2-1, with D tentatively TRBD2 (5 bases). There are 15 residues in the CDR3. Germline V gene lookup returns CDR1 MDHEN and CDR2 SYDVKM. Trimming pared 4 bases from V and 6 bases from J, leaving 16 bases between. The CDR3 region has the DNA TGTGCCAGCAGTTCCCCCCCTACTAGGTCCAATGAGCAGTTCTTC. It translates to CASSSPPTRSNEQFF.

This clonotype was counted ten times or more. This chain connects TRBV12-5 to TRBJ2-1; 7 bases match TRBD1. The length of the CDR3 is 14 residues. The V and J ends lost 4 bases and 10 bases, in that order; junction bases with no gene match: 10. The germline V gene has CDR1 LGHNT and CDR2 FRNRAP. DNA for the CDR3: TGTGCTAGTGGTTCCCCAAACGACAGGGCGGAGCAGTTCTTC. It translates to CASGSPNDRAEQFF.

The CDR3 is CASSWDGNEQYF. The CDR3 DNA reads as TGTGCCAGCAGTTGGGACGGTAACGAGCAGTACTTC. The rearrangement joins TRBV6-5 to TRBJ2-7, with D possibly being TRBD1 or TRBD2 (5 bases each). V was clipped by 4 bases and J by 5 bases, with 9 bases between them. CDR3 length: 12 amino acids. CDR1 and CDR2 (germline): MNHEY, SVGAGI.

This clonotype was seen many times. The chain joins TRBV6-2 or TRBV6-3 to TRBJ2-1; the match to TRBD2 covers 8 bases. The CDR3 is 15 residues long. Germline trimming cut 5 bases from V and 2 bases from J; bases unmatched to any gene: 5. CDR1 and CDR2 (germline): MNHEY, SVGEGT. CDR3 amino acids: CASSLLAATYNEQFF. In DNA, the CDR3 is TGTGCCAGCAGTCTACTAGCGGCCACCTACAATGAGCAGTTCTTC.

The V gene is TRBV27, the J gene TRBJ2-5; 9 bases align to TRBD2. The CDR3 extends over 20 amino acids. J was trimmed by 1 base and V by 4 bases; bases with no gene match: 19. The germline gives CDR1 MNHEY, CDR2 SMNVEV (reference sequence). The CDR3 loop reads CASSSDPAGTSHDGQETQYF. CDR3 bases: TGTGCCAGCAGTTCCGACCCGGCCGGGACTAGCCACGACGGCCAAGAGACCCAGTACTTC.

This clonotype came up many times. The chain recombines TRBV18 with TRBJ1-4; D is uncertain. Germline CDR1 and CDR2: KGHSH and LQKENI. Trimming removed 2 bases from V and 8 bases from J, with 12 bases in between. CDR3 length: 14 amino acids. The CDR3 coding sequence is TGTGCCAGCTCACCAATGGCCCGGCGGGAAAAACTGTTTTTT. Translation gives CASSPMARREKLFF.

Many counts were recorded for this clonotype. V usage is TRBV6-5 and J usage is TRBJ2-1; 11 bases map to TRBD2. The ends lost 4 bases at V and 10 bases at J; junction bases unmatched: 9. The CDR3 consists of 15 residues. The germline V gene encodes CDR1 MNHEY and CDR2 SVGAGI. CDR3 in DNA: TGTGCCAGCAGTTGGAGTAGCGGGGGGGCAAGCGAGCAGTTCTTC. Protein: CASSWSSGGASEQFF.

This clonotype was seen at least ten times. The gene calls are TRBV9 and TRBJ2-3; D is unclear. V lost 3 bases to trimming and J lost 5 bases, with 4 bases between them. There are 11 residues in the CDR3. Per the germline V gene, CDR1 is SGDLS and CDR2 is YYNGEE. The CDR3 protein is CASSGIDTQYF. CDR3 nucleotides: TGTGCCAGCAGCGGCATAGATACGCAGTATTTT. The full variable domain, with the rest looked up from reference TRBV9 and TRBJ2-3, is DSGVTQTPKHLITATGQRVTLRCSPRSGDLSVYWYQQSLDQGLQFLIQYYNGEERAKGNILERFSAQQFPDLHSELNLSSLELGDSALYFCASSGIDTQYFGPGTRLTVL.

This clonotype was seen repeatedly, ten times or more. This chain links TRBV27 with TRBJ2-7; 10 bases are shared with TRBD2. Germline CDR1 MNHEY, CDR2 SMNVEV (reference sequence). The junction had 3 bases not matched to a gene; V was cut back by 5 bases and J by 2 bases. This CDR3 has 14 residues. CDR3 residues: CASSILAGAYEQYF. In nucleotides, the CDR3 is TGTGCCAGCAGTATCCTAGCGGGAGCCTACGAGCAGTACTTC.

This clonotype was found many times. The V and J genes are TRBV29-1 and TRBJ2-5, with D hard to call. Germline assignment: CDR1 SQVTM and CDR2 ANQGSEA. The CDR3 extends over 13 amino acids. V lost 0 bases and J lost 4, with 9 bases in between. The CDR3: CSVEDPPPETQYF. The DNA of the CDR3 is TGCAGCGTTGAAGATCCCCCCCCAGAGACCCAGTACTTC.